This TCR beta chain is from a study of cytomegalovirus exposure and HLA in healthy donors. Deletions cut 4 bases from V and 1 base from J, with 23 bases between. The V gene's germline CDR1 is SGHNT and CDR2 YYREEE (reference sequence). The CDR3 is 18 amino acids. Researchers ran the PCR with 60 Vbeta and 13 Jbeta primers. Data came from immunoSEQ multiplex PCR; TCRdb stores just in-frame clones and leaves some out. The sample has 140,000 to 150,000 clones; approximately 80% are singletons. The receptor was isolated from a boy under 10 years old in good health and CMV-seronegative. V and J are TRBV5-4 and TRBJ1-1, with a weak D call TRBD1 (5 bases). The sequenced sample consisted of PBMCs. The CDR3 DNA sequence: TGTGCCAGCAGCCCAGGCGGGTTGTTGGGGGGTTGGAACACTGAAGCTTTCTTT. It encodes CASSPGGLLGGWNTEAFF. Drawing the rest from reference TRBV5-4 and TRBJ1-1, the complete variable domain is ETGVTQSPTHLIKTRGQQVTLRCSSQSGHNTVSWYQQALGQGPQFIFQYYREEENGRGNFPPRFSGLQFPNYSSELNVNALELDDSALYLCASSPGGLLGGWNTEAFFGQGTRLTVV.